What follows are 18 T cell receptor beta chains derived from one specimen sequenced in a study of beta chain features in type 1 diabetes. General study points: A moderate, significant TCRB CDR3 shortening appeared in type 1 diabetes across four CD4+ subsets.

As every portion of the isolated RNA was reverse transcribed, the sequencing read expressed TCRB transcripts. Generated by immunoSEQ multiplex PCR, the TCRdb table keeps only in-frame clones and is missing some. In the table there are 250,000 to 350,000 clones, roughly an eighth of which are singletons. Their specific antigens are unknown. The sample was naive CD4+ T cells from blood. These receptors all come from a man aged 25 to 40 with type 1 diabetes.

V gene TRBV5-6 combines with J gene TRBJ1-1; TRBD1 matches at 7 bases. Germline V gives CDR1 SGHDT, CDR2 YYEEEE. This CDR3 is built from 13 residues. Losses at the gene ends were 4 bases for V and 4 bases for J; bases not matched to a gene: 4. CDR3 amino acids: CASSQAGGTEAFF. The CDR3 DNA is TGTGCCAGCAGCCAAGCAGGGGGCACTGAAGCTTTCTTT.

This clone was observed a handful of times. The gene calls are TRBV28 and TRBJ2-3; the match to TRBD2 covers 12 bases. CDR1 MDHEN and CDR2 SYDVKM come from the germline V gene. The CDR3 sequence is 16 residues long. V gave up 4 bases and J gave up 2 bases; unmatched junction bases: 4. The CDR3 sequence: CASSSSGRAFTDTQYF. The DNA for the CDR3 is TGTGCCAGCAGTTCTAGCGGGAGGGCCTTCACAGATACGCAGTATTTT.

The CDR3 sequence: CASSTTGSSSNQPQHF. CDR3 nucleotide sequence: TGTGCCAGCAGTACAACAGGGTCATCAAGCAATCAGCCCCAGCATTTT. The chain employs TRBV6-6 and TRBJ1-5, with D perhaps matching TRBD1 (6 bases). Germline lookup yields CDR1 MNHNY and CDR2 SVGAGI (reference sequence). Trimming took off 5 bases at V and 1 base at J, with 15 bases between the two ends. The CDR3 totals 16 residues.

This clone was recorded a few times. The CDR3 DNA reads as TGTGCCAGCAGCCAGGGGGGATCCAACTATGGCTACACCTTC. Encoded protein: CASSQGGSNYGYTF. The chain uses TRBV14 and TRBJ1-2, with D tentatively TRBD1 (5 bases). V gave up 3 bases and J gave up 2 bases, with 10 bases separating them. Germline loops: CDR1 SGHDN, CDR2 FVKESK. This CDR3 has 14 amino acids.

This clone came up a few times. This CDR3 reads CASTPIRVATF. CDR3 in DNA: TGTGCCAGCACCCCGATACGGGTTGCCACCTTC. The chain is built from TRBV2 and TRBJ1-2; the D is unclear. Germline assignment: CDR1 SNHLY and CDR2 FYNNEI. CDR3 length: 11 amino acids. V was pared by 7 bases and J by 13 bases, with 16 bases between.

As DNA, the CDR3 is TGTGCCTGGAGTCCTACTCGAGTCTCAGGGTCTAACTATGGCTACACCTTC. It encodes CAWSPTRVSGSNYGYTF. This rearrangement joins TRBV30 to TRBJ1-2; maybe TRBD1 (5 bases). With 2 bases removed from V and 0 bases from J, the gap between germline ends came to 19 bases. The CDR3 is 17 residues long. Germline lookup yields CDR1 GTSNPN and CDR2 SVGIG (reference sequence). Together with reference TRBV30 and TRBJ1-2, the CDR3 gives the full variable domain: SQTIHQWPATLVQPVGSPLSLECTVEGTSNPNLYWYRQAAGRGLQLLFYSVGIGQISSEVPQNLSASRPQDRQFILSSKKLLLSDSGFYLCAWSPTRVSGSNYGYTFGSGTRLTVV.

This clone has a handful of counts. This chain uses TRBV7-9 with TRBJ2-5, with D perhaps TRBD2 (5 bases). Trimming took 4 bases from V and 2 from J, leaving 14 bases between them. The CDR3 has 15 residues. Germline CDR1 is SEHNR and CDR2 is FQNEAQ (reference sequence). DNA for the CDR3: TGTGCCAGCAGCTCCCCTTGGACTCGGCAAGAGACCCAGTACTTC. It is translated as CASSSPWTRQETQYF.

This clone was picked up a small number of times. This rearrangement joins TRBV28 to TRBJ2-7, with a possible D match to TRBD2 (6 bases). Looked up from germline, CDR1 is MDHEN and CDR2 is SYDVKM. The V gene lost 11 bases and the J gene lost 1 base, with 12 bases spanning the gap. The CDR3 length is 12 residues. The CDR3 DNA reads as TGTGCCGTTACTAGCAGTTCCTACGAGCAGTACTTC. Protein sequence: CAVTSSSYEQYF.

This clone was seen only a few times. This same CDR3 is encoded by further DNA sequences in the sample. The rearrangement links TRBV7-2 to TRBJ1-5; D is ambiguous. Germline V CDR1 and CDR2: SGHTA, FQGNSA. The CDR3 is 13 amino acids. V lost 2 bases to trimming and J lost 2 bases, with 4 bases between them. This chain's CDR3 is CASSLTGNQPQHF. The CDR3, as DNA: TGTGCCAGCAGCTTAACAGGCAATCAGCCCCAGCATTTT.

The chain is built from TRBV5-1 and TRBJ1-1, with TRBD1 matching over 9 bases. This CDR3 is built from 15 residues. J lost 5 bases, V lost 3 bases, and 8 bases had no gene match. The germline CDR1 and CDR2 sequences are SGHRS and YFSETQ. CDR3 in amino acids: CASSSSGQGRTEAFF. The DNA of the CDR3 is TGCGCCAGCAGCTCCTCCGGACAGGGGAGGACTGAAGCTTTCTTT.

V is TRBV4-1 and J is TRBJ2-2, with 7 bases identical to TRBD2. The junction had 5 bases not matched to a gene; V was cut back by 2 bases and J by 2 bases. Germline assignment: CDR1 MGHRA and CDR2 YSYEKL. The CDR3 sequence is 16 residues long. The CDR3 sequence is CASSQHAGENTGELFF. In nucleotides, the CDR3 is TGCGCCAGCAGCCAACACGCGGGAGAAAACACCGGGGAGCTGTTTTTT.

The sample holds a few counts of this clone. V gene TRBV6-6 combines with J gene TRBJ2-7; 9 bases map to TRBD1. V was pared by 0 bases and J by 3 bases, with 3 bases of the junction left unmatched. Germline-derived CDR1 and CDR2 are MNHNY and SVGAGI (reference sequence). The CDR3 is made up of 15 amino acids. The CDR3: CASSYSTGGSYEQYF. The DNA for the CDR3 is TGTGCCAGCAGTTACTCGACAGGGGGTAGCTACGAGCAGTACTTC.

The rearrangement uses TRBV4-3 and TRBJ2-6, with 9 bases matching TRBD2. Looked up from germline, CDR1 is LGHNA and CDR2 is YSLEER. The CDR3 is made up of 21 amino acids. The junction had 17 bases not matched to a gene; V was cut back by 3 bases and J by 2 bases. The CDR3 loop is CASSQRVVQARGGAGANVLTF. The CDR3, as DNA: TGCGCCAGCAGCCAGCGAGTAGTTCAGGCGCGGGGGGGAGCTGGGGCCAACGTCCTGACTTTC.

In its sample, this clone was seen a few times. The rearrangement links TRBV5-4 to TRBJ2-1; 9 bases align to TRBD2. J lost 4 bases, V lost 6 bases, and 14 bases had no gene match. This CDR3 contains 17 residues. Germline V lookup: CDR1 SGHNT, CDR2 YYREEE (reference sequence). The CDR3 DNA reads TGTGCCAGCAAGGAGGGGGGGAATAGCGGGAGTTACAATGAGCAGTTCTTC. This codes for CASKEGGNSGSYNEQFF.

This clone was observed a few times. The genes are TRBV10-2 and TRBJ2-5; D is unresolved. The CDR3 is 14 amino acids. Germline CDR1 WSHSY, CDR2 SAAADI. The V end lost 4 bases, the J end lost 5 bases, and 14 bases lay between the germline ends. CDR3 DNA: TGCGCCAGCAGTGGGTACCTTTCGCGGGAGACCCAGTACTTC. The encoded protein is CASSGYLSRETQYF.

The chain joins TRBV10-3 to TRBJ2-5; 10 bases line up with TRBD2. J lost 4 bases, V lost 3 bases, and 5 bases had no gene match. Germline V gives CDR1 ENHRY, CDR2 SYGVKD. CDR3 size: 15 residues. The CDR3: CAISEIAGGRETQYF. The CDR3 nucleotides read TGTGCCATCAGTGAAATAGCGGGAGGACGAGAGACCCAGTACTTC.

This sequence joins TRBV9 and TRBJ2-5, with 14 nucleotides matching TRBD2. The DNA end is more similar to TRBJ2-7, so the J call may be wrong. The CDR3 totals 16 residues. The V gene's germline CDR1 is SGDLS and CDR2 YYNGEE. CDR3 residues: CASSAAGTSGRNEQYF. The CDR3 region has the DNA TGTGCCAGCAGCGCAGCTGGGACTAGCGGGAGAAACGAGCAGTACTTC.

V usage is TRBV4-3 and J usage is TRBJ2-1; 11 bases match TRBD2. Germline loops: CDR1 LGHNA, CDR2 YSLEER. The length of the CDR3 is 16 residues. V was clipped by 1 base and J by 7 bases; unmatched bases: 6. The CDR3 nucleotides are TGCGCCAGCAGCCAAGTTGGTACTAGCGGGAGAAATGAGCAGTTCTTC. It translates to CASSQVGTSGRNEQFF.